This is a list of T cell receptor beta chains from one sample in a study of CD8 T cells in Susac syndrome. TCRdb re-analysed the immunoSEQ multiplex PCR reads in MiXCR, keeping a single row per CDR3 protein. The sample consists of just under 95,000 distinct CDR3 sequences, around 94% of them appearing once. Sequencing used CD4+ T cells from PBMCs. The receptors derive from a human donor with Susac syndrome. Each CDR3 is given with its conserved first and last residue. D genes are given only for firm matches. The size entry is marked missing in some rows and otherwise reads once, few, many or a size class.

TRBD2 | 13 | TRBJ2-2 | . | TRBV30 | TGTGCCTGGAGTCTAGCGGTCCAAGGGGAGCTGTTTTTT | CAWSLAVQGELFF
. | 15 | TRBJ2-2 | . | TRBV7-9 | TGTGCCAGCAGCCCCCGGAAAGGGGGGACCGGGGAGCTGTTTTTT | CASSPRKGGTGELFF
. | 14 | TRBJ2-2 | . | TRBV29-1 | TGCAGCGTCGAGCAAGGAAGGGGGACCGGGGAGCTGTTTTTT | CSVEQGRGTGELFF
TRBD2 | 16 | TRBJ2-1 | . | TRBV4-3 | TGCGCCAGCAGCCAAAGCGGGGGGGGTTCCTACAATGAGCAGTTCTTC | CASSQSGGGSYNEQFF
. | 12 | TRBJ1-6 | few | TRBV7-9 | TGTGCCAGCAGGGAGGGGAATTCACCCCTCCACTTT | CASREGNSPLHF
. | 14 | TRBJ2-6 | . | TRBV20-1 | TGCAGTGCTCCTCAGTCCTCTGGGGCCAACGTCCTGACTTTC | CSAPQSSGANVLTF
. | 13 | TRBJ2-1 | . | TRBV5-1 | TGCGCCAGCAGTACGTCTTCCTACAATGAGCAGTTCTTC | CASSTSSYNEQFF
TRBD1 | 16 | TRBJ2-7 | . | TRBV7-6 | TGTGCCAGCAGCTTGGTTCCGGGACAGGGGGACAACGAGCAGTACTTC | CASSLVPGQGDNEQYF
. | 13 | TRBJ1-1 | . | TRBV7-6 | TGTGCCAGCAGCTTACAGGAGAACACTGAAGCTTTCTTT | CASSLQENTEAFF
. | 12 | TRBJ2-7 | few | TRBV30 | TGTGCCTGGAGTCGCATGTCCTACGAGCAGTACTTC | CAWSRMSYEQYF